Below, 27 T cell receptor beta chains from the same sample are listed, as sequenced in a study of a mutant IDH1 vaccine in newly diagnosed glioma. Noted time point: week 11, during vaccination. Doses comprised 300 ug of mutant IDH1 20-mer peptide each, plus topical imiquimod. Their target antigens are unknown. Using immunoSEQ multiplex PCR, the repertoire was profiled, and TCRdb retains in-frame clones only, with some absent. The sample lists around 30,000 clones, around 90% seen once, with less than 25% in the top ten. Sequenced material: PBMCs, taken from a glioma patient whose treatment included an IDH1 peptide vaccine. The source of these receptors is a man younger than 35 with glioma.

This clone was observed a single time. This CDR3 reads CSVGGSNQPQHF. The CDR3 region has the DNA TGCAGCGTTGGCGGCAGTAATCAGCCCCAGCATTTT. V and J are TRBV29-1 and TRBJ1-5; D is ambiguous. Trimming left V 4 bases short and J 4 bases short, with 8 bases between. The V gene's germline CDR1 is SQVTM and CDR2 ANQGSEA. The CDR3 loop spans 12 amino acids.

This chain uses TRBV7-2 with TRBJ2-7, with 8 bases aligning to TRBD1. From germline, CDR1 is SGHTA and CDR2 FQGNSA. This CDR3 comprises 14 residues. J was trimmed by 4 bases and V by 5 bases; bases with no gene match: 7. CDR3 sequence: CASSPQGARYEQYF. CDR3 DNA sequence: TGTGCCAGCAGCCCCCAGGGGGCGCGGTACGAGCAGTACTTC.

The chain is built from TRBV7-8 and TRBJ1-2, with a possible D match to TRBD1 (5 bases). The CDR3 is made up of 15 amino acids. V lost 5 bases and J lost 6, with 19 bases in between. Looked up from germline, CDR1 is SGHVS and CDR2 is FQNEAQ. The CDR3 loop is CASSPPPGTWNGYTF. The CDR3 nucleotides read TGTGCCAGCAGCCCTCCACCGGGGACGTGGAATGGCTACACCTTC.

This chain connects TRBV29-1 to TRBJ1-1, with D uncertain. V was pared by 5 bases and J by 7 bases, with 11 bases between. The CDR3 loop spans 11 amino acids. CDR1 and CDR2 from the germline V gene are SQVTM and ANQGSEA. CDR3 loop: CSVYAGNEAFF. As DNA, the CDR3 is TGCAGCGTTTATGCGGGGAATGAAGCTTTCTTT.

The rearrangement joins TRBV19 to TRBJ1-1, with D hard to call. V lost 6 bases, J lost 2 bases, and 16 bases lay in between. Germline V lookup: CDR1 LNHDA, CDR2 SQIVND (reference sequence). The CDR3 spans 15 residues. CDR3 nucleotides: TGTGCCAGTAGACCGGGAACGAACCGTAACACTGAAGCTTTCTTT. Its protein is CASRPGTNRNTEAFF.

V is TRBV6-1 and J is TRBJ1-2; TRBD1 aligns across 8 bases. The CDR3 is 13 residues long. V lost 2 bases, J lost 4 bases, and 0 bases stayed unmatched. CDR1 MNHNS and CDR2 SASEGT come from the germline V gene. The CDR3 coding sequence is TGTGCCAGCAGTGAACAGGGGGCCTATGGCTACACCTTC. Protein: CASSEQGAYGYTF.

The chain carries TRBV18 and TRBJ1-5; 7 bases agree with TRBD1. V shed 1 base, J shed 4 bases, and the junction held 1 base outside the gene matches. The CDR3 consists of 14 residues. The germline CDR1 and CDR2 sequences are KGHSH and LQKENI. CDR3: CASSPQGANQPQHF. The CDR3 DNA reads TGTGCCAGCTCACCACAGGGGGCGAATCAGCCCCAGCATTTT.

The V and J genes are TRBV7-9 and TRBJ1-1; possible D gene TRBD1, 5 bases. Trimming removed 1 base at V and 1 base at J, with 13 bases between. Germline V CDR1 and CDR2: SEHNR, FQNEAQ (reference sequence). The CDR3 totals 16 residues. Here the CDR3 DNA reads TGTGCCAGCAGCTTAGGGGGCACAGGTCAGAACACTGAAGCTTTCTTT. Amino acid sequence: CASSLGGTGQNTEAFF.

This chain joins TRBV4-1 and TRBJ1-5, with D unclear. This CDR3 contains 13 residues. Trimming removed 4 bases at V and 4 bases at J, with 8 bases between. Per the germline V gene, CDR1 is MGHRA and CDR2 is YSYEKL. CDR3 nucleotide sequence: TGCGCCAGCAGCCGCAGACCTAATCAGCCCCAGCATTTT. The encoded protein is CASSRRPNQPQHF.

CDR3 amino acids: CASSTTNTEAFF. The CDR3 DNA reads TGTGCCAGCAGCACGACCAACACTGAAGCTTTCTTT. The J gene is TRBJ1-1, the V gene TRBV9; D call uncertain. This CDR3 spans 12 amino acids. Germline loops: CDR1 SGDLS, CDR2 YYNGEE. Trimming removed 4 bases at V and 2 bases at J, with 6 bases between.

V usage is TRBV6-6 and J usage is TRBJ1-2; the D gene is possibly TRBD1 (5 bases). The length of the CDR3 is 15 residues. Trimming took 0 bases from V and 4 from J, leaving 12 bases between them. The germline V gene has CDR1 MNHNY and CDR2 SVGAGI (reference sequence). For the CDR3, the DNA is TGTGCCAGCAGTTACTCTCAGCGGGACTTCTATGGCTACACCTTC. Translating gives CASSYSQRDFYGYTF.

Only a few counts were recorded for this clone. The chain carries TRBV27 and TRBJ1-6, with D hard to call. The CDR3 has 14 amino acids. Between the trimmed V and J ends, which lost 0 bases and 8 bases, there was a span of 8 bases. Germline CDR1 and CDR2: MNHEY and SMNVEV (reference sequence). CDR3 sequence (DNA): TGTGCCAGCAGTTTATCGGAGACTCATTCACCCCTCCACTTT. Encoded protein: CASSLSETHSPLHF.

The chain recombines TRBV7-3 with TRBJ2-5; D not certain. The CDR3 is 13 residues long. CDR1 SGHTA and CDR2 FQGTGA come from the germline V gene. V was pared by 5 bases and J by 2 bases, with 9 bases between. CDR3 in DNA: TGTGCCAGCAGCCGTTCCCTACAAGAGACCCAGTACTTC. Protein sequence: CASSRSLQETQYF.

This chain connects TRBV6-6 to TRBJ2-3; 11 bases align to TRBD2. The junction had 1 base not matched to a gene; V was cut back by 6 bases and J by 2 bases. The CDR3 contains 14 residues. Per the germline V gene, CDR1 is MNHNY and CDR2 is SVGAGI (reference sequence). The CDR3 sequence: CASRGLAVTDTQYF. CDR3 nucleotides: TGTGCCAGCAGGGGACTAGCGGTCACAGATACGCAGTATTTT.

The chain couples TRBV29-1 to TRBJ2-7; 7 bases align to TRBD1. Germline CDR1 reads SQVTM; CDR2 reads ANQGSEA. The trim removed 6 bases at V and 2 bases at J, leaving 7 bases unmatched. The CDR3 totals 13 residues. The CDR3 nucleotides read TGCAGCGTAGATACGGGACAGACCTACGAGCAGTACTTC. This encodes CSVDTGQTYEQYF.

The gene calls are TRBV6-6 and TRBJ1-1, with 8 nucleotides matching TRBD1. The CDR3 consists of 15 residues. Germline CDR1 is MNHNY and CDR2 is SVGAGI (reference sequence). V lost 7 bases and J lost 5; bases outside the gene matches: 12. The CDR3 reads CASTPGQDPRTEAFF. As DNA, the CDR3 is TGTGCCAGCACCCCGGGACAGGATCCGAGGACTGAAGCTTTCTTT.

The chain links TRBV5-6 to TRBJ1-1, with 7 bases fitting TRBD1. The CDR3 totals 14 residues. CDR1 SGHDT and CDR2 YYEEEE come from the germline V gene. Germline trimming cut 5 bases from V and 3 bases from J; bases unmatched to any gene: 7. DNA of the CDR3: TGTGCCAGCAGGGAACAGGGGCCGTACACTGAAGCTTTCTTT. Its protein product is CASREQGPYTEAFF.

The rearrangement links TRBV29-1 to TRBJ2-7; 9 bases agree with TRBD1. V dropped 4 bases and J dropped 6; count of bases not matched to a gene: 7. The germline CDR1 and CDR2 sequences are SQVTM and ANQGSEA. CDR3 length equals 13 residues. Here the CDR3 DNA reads TGCAGCGTTGTGACAGGGGGGTTTCCCGAGCAGTACTTC. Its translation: CSVVTGGFPEQYF.

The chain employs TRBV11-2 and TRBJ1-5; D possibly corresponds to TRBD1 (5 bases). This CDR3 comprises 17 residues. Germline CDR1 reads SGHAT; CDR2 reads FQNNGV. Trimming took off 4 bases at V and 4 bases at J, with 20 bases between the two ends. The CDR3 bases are TGTGCCAGCAGCTCCTCCCGAGGGGTGGTACAAAATCAGCCCCAGCATTTT. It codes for CASSSSRGVVQNQPQHF.

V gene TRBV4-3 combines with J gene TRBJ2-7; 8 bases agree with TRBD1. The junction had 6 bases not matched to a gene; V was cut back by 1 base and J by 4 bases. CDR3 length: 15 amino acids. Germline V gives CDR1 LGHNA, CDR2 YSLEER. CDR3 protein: CASSQGQGAYYEQYF. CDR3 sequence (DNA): TGCGCCAGCAGCCAAGGGCAGGGGGCTTATTACGAGCAGTACTTC.

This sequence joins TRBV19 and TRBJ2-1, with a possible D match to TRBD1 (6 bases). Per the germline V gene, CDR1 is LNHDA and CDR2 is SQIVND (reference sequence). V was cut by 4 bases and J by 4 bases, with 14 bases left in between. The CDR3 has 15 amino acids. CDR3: CASSRGTGNYNEQFF. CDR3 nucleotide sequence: TGTGCCAGTAGTAGGGGTACAGGGAATTACAATGAGCAGTTCTTC. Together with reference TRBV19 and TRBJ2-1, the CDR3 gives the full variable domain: DGGITQSPKYLFRKEGQNVTLSCEQNLNHDAMYWYRQDPGQGLRLIYYSQIVNDFQKGDIAEGYSVSREKKESFPLTVTSAQKNPTAFYLCASSRGTGNYNEQFFGPGTRLTVL.

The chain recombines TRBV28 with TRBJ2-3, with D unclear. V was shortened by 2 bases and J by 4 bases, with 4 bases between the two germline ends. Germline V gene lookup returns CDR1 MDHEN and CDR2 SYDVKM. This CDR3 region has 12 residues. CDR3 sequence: CASSLGADTQYF. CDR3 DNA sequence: TGTGCCAGCAGTTTAGGGGCAGATACGCAGTATTTT.

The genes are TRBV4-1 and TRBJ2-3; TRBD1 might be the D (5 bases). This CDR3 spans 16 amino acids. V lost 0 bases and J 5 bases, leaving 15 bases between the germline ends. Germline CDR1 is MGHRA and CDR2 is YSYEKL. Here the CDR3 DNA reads TGCGCCAGCAGCCAAGAGTTCGGCAGGGTGGGAGATACGCAGTATTTT. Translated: CASSQEFGRVGDTQYF.

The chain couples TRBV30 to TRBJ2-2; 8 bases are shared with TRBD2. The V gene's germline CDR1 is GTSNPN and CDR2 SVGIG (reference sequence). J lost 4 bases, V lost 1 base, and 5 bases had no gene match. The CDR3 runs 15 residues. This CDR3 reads CAWSAQAGVTGELFF. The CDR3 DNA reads TGTGCCTGGAGTGCTCAAGCGGGAGTCACCGGGGAGCTGTTTTTT.

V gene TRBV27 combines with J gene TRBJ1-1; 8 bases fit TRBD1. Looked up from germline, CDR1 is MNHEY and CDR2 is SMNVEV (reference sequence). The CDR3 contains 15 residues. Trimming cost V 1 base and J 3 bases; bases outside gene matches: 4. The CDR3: CASSLFPDRDTEAFF. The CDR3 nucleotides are TGTGCCAGCAGTTTATTCCCGGACAGGGACACTGAAGCTTTCTTT.

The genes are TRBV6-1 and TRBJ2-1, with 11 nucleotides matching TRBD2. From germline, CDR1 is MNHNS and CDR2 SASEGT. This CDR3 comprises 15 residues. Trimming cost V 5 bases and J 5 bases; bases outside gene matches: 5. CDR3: CASSWTSGRNNEQFF. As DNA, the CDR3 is TGTGCCAGCAGTTGGACTAGCGGGCGAAACAATGAGCAGTTCTTC.

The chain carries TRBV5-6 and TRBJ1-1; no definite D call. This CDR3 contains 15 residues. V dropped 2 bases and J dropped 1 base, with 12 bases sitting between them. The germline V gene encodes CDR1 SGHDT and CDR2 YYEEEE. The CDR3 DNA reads TGTGCCAGCAGCTTTGTCCAGACACCGAACACTGAAGCTTTCTTT. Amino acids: CASSFVQTPNTEAFF. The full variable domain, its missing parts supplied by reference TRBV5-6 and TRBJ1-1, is DAGVTQSPTHLIKTRGQQVTLRCSPKSGHDTVSWYQQALGQGPQFIFQYYEEEERQRGNFPDRFSGHQFPNYSSELNVNALLLGDSALYLCASSFVQTPNTEAFFGQGTRLTVV.